A selection of T cell receptor beta chains follows, all from one sample in a study of beta chain features in type 1 diabetes. Using immunoSEQ multiplex PCR, the repertoire was profiled, and TCRdb retains in-frame clones only, with some absent. The sample lists 300,000 or so clones, approximately 13% seen once, with about 0.016% in the top ten. Sequenced material: naive CD4+ T cells from blood. The receptor source for this set is a young woman with type 1 diabetes. Each CDR3 is given with its conserved first and last residue. Each record gives: J gene, D gene, clone size, V gene, CDR3 DNA, CDR3 protein. D genes are given only for firm matches. A row's size may be missing; if present it is once, few, many or a size class.

TRBJ2-5 | NA | few | TRBV11-2 | TGTGCCAGCAGCTTAGGCACTATCCAAGAGACCCAGTACTTC | CASSLGTIQETQYF
TRBJ2-7 | NA | few | TRBV7-2 | TGTGCCAGCAGCGTCGTCCTAAGCTCCTACGAGCAGTACTTC | CASSVVLSSYEQYF
TRBJ2-1 | NA | NA | TRBV20-1 | TGCAGTGCTAGAATCCGGGGTGAGCAGTTCTTC | CSARIRGEQFF
TRBJ2-1 | NA | few | TRBV2 | TGTGCCAGCGCTCACGGTAACACAGCGGTCTACAATGAGCAGTTCTTC | CASAHGNTAVYNEQFF
TRBJ2-3 | TRBD2 | NA | TRBV7-8 | TGTGCCAGCAGCCAATCGACTAGCGGGAGAACAGATACGCAGTATTTT | CASSQSTSGRTDTQYF
TRBJ1-2 | NA | NA | TRBV5-6 | TGTGCCAGCAGCACAGGACAGAACTATGGCTACACCTTC | CASSTGQNYGYTF
TRBJ2-5 | TRBD2 | NA | TRBV29-1 | TGCAGCGTTGACCGGGGTAGCGGGAGGGCCAGGGAGACCCAGTACTTC | CSVDRGSGRARETQYF
TRBJ2-2 | TRBD2 | once | TRBV5-4 | TGTGCCAGCAGCCTGCTGGCTAGCGGGAGGAACGCCGGGGAGCTGTTTTTT | CASSLLASGRNAGELFF
TRBJ2-1 | TRBD2 | few | TRBV11-2 | TGTGCCAGCAGCACTCTAGCGGGAGGGGCGTACAATGAGCAGTTCTTC | CASSTLAGGAYNEQFF
TRBJ2-1 | TRBD2 | NA | TRBV4-2 | TGTGCCAGCAGCCAAGATACTAGCGGGATGGGGTTCTTC | CASSQDTSGMGFF
TRBJ2-3 | NA | few | TRBV7-2 | TGTGCCAGCAGCTTAGTGGTGGGAGTAGGCACAGATACGCAGTATTTT | CASSLVVGVGTDTQYF
TRBJ2-3 | TRBD2 | once | TRBV7-3 | TGTGCCAGCAGCTTAGGAGCGGGAGCAGATACGCAGTATTTT | CASSLGAGADTQYF
TRBJ2-1 | TRBD2 | few | TRBV5-1 | TGCGCCAGCAGCCCGTCGACTAGCCGGCAGCAGTTCTTC | CASSPSTSRQQFF
TRBJ2-7 | NA | few | TRBV5-1 | TGCGCCAGCAGCTTAACCGGACCCAGGGACGAGCAGTACTTC | CASSLTGPRDEQYF
TRBJ1-5 | TRBD1 | few | TRBV18 | TGTGCCAGCTCAGAAACGGGACAGTATCAGCCCCAGCATTTT | CASSETGQYQPQHF
TRBJ2-7 | NA | few | TRBV28 | TGTGCCAGCAGTTTGAGGGGGGGCTGGAACGAGCAGTACTTC | CASSLRGGWNEQYF
TRBJ1-5 | NA | NA | TRBV2 | TGTGCCAGCAAACAGAAAAATCAGCCCCAGCATTTT | CASKQKNQPQHF
TRBJ2-7 | NA | few | TRBV6-5 | TGTGCCAGCAGTAATACGGGAAACTCCTACGAGCAGTACTTC | CASSNTGNSYEQYF
TRBJ2-1 | TRBD1 | few | TRBV2 | TGTGCCGGAGCGGTGGACAGGCGCAATGAGCAGTTCTTC | CAGAVDRRNEQFF
TRBJ1-1 | NA | few | TRBV20-1 | TGCAGTGCTAGGGGGCCGGCAGCTTTCTTT | CSARGPAAFF
TRBJ2-3 | NA | NA | TRBV27 | TGTGCCAGCAGTCCTTCGGGGGTTGCCCCGGGCGGAGATACGCAGTATTTT | CASSPSGVAPGGDTQYF
TRBJ1-2 | TRBD1 | NA | TRBV27 | TGTGCCAGCAGTTTGAAGGACAGGGGCGTCTATGGCTACACCTTC | CASSLKDRGVYGYTF
TRBJ1-5 | NA | NA | TRBV6-6 | TGTGCCAGCAGTCCAAATCAGCCCCAGCATTTT | CASSPNQPQHF
TRBJ1-2 | NA | few | TRBV2 | TGTGCCAGCAGTGAAGATCGCTATGGCTACACCTTC | CASSEDRYGYTF
TRBJ1-5 | NA | NA | TRBV6-5 | TGTGCCAGCAGCGCCACGGGGGATTCCCAGCCCCAGCATTTT | CASSATGDSQPQHF
TRBJ1-5 | TRBD1 | NA | TRBV6-6 | TGTGCCAGCCGGGGACAGGGTGAACAGCCCCAGCATTTT | CASRGQGEQPQHF
TRBJ2-1 | TRBD2 | NA | TRBV25-1 | TGTGCCAGCAGTAGGATGGGAGGGGACAATGAGCAGTTCTTC | CASSRMGGDNEQFF
TRBJ2-5 | NA | few | TRBV9 | TGTGCCAGCAGCGTAGCGGCCGCGGTCCTCCCGGGGTTGGAGACCCAGTACTTC | CASSVAAAVLPGLETQYF
TRBJ2-6 | TRBD1 | few | TRBV5-5 | TGTGCCAGCAGCTTGTGGACAGGGGGCTCTGGGGCCAACGTCCTGACTTTC | CASSLWTGGSGANVLTF
TRBJ2-5 | NA | few | TRBV6-1 | TGTGCCAGCTACCGGGACTCCCCGTCAAGGACCCAGTACTTC | CASYRDSPSRTQYF
TRBJ1-2 | TRBD1 | NA | TRBV7-9 | TGTGCCAGCAGCTTAGGACAGGGCTATGGCTACACCTTC | CASSLGQGYGYTF
TRBJ2-1 | NA | NA | TRBV7-6 | TGTGCCAGCAGCTTAGCCGGACAGAGCTCCTACAATGAGCAGTTCTTC | CASSLAGQSSYNEQFF
TRBJ1-5 | TRBD1 | few | TRBV6-5 | TGTGCCAGCAGCCTAGACAGGGCTGCACAGCCCCAGCATTTT | CASSLDRAAQPQHF
TRBJ1-1 | TRBD1 | few | TRBV7-9 | TGTGCCAGCAGCCGACAGGGGAGTGAAGCTTTCTTT | CASSRQGSEAFF
TRBJ2-1 | NA | NA | TRBV30 | TGTGCCTGGAGCGCCGGGACAACCTACAATGAGCAGTTCTTC | CAWSAGTTYNEQFF
TRBJ2-2 | NA | few | TRBV7-3 | TGTGCCAGCAGCTTAACTCCCACCAGTTCAGGCGGGGAGCTGTTTTTT | CASSLTPTSSGGELFF
TRBJ2-7 | NA | NA | TRBV5-1 | TGCGCCAGCAGCTTCGCGAGCCCCGCGGGGGAGCAGTACTTC | CASSFASPAGEQYF
TRBJ2-3 | NA | few | TRBV9 | TGTGCCAGCAGCGTAGTGAGGGATACTAGCACAGATACGCAGTATTTT | CASSVVRDTSTDTQYF
TRBJ2-1 | NA | NA | TRBV9 | TGTGCCAGCAGCCCCGTCGGAGGGTCCTACAATGAGCAGTTCTTC | CASSPVGGSYNEQFF
TRBJ2-1 | NA | few | TRBV2 | TGTGCCAGCAGTGAAGGGCCCCATTTGCCTCGGGATGAGCAGTTCTTC | CASSEGPHLPRDEQFF
TRBJ1-1 | NA | NA | TRBV19 | TGTGCCAGTAATGGGGGCTTGAACACTGAAGCTTTCTTT | CASNGGLNTEAFF
TRBJ2-6 | NA | few | TRBV28 | TGTGCCAGCAGTGGGGGCAGCCTCTCTGGGGCCAACGTCCTGACTTTC | CASSGGSLSGANVLTF
TRBJ2-3 | TRBD2 | few | TRBV25-1 | TGTGCCAGCAGTCTAGCGGGTGGGGGAGATACGCAGTATTTT | CASSLAGGGDTQYF
TRBJ2-1 | TRBD2 | NA | TRBV5-6 | TGTGCCAGCAGCCTATACTCCGGCGGGAGTTGGAATGAGCAGTTCTTC | CASSLYSGGSWNEQFF
TRBJ1-2 | TRBD1 | NA | TRBV6-1 | TGTGCCAGCAGTGAAGTGGACAGGGCTGGCTACACCTTC | CASSEVDRAGYTF